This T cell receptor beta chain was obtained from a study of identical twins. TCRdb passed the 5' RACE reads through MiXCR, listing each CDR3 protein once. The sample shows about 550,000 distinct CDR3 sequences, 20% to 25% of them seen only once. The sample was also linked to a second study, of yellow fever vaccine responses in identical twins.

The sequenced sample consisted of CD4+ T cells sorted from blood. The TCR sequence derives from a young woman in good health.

The CDR3 sequence is CASSSWDRGHEQYF. Written as DNA, the CDR3 is TGTGCCAGCAGCTCTTGGGACAGGGGCCACGAGCAGTACTTC. The chain joins TRBV5-5 to TRBJ2-7, with 10 positions matching TRBD1. The CDR3 is made up of 14 amino acids. V trimming: 3 bases; J trimming: 5 bases; junction bases outside the gene matches: 5. Germline V lookup: CDR1 SGHKS, CDR2 YYEKEE (reference sequence).